This T cell receptor (beta chain) originates from a study of glioma-infiltrating T cells. Broader study findings: Tissue-blood divergence was below expectation in non-neoplastic patients, above in gliomas.

This clonotype was counted ten times or more. Its antigen is not known. Amplification of TCR alpha and beta CDR3 regions from RNA used iRepertoire nested multiplex PCR. TCRdb called the multiplex PCR reads again in MiXCR, with one record for every CDR3 protein. There are roughly 42,000 distinct CDR3 sequences in the sample; 20% to 25% occur only once, and 6% to 7% lies in the top ten. The CDR3 length is 11 residues. V was clipped by 6 bases and J by 7 bases, with 7 bases between them. This rearrangement joins TRBV12-3 or TRBV12-4 to TRBJ2-1; D remains ambiguous. Sequencing input: glioma tissue, nonneoplastic brain tissue, or PBMCs (not recorded which). The origin of this receptor is a human donor with low-grade glioma or glioblastoma, undergoing nonglioma brain surgery, or in good health (not recorded which). The CDR3 loop is CASSPWNEQFF. The CDR3 DNA is TGTGCCAGCAGCCCCTGGAATGAGCAGTTCTTC.